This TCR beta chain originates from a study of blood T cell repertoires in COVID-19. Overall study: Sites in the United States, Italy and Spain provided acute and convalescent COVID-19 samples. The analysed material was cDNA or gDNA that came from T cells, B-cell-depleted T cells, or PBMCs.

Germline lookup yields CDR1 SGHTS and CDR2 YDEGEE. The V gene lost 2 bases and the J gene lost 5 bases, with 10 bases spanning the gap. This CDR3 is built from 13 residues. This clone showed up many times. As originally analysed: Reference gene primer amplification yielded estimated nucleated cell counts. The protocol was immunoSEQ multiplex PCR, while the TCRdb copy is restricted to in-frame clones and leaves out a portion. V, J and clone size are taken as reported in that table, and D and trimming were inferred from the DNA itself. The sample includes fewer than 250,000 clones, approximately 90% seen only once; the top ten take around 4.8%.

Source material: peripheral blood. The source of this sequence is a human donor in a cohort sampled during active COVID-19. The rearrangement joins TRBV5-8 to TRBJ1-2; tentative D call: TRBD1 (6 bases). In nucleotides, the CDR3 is TGTGCCAGCAGCTTCGGACAGCGTTATGGCTACACCTTC. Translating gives CASSFGQRYGYTF.